Shown below are 10 T cell receptor beta chains from a single sample sequenced in a study of blood T cell repertoires in COVID-19. The method was immunoSEQ multiplex PCR; TCRdb's version includes in-frame clones alone and lacks a portion of them. The sample records some 460,000 clones, 70% to 90% being singletons. Sequencing was done on a sample of PBMCs or T cells enriched from blood (not recorded which). These receptors were collected from a young woman with acute COVID-19.

The CDR3 DNA follows: TGTGCCAGCAGTGAAGTCCCTCGGGGCACCGGGGAGCTGTTTTTT. Translating it yields CASSEVPRGTGELFF. This chain joins TRBV2 and TRBJ2-2; perhaps TRBD2 as D (5 bases). CDR3 length: 15 residues. CDR1 and CDR2 (germline): SNHLY, FYNNEI. V dropped 1 base and J dropped 4 bases, with 10 bases sitting between them.

The gene calls are TRBV28 and TRBJ2-7; TRBD1 matches 7 bases. Germline V gives CDR1 MDHEN, CDR2 SYDVKM. Unmatched junction bases numbered 2, after V lost 4 bases and J lost 5 bases. This CDR3 spans 12 amino acids. CDR3 DNA: TGTGCCAGCAGTTCCAGGGGGAACGAGCAGTACTTC. Its translation is CASSSRGNEQYF.

This clone was detected only once. The rearrangement links TRBV5-6 to TRBJ2-7; TRBD1 agrees at 10 bases. This CDR3 comprises 16 residues. Germline trimming cut 1 base from V and 3 bases from J; bases unmatched to any gene: 7. The germline V gene has CDR1 SGHDT and CDR2 YYEEEE. CDR3 sequence reads: CASSLLTGQGSYEQYF. The CDR3 coding sequence is TGTGCCAGCAGCTTGTTAACGGGACAGGGGAGCTACGAGCAGTACTTC. The whole variable domain, filled in from reference TRBV5-6 and TRBJ2-7, reads DAGVTQSPTHLIKTRGQQVTLRCSPKSGHDTVSWYQQALGQGPQFIFQYYEEEERQRGNFPDRFSGHQFPNYSSELNVNALLLGDSALYLCASSLLTGQGSYEQYFGPGTRLTVT.

J is TRBJ2-2 and V is TRBV30; D uncertain. The V gene's germline CDR1 is GTSNPN and CDR2 SVGIG (reference sequence). The CDR3 contains 15 residues. Trimming shortened V by 0 bases and J by 5 bases, and 13 bases separated the two germline ends. Here the CDR3 DNA reads TGTGCCTGGAGTGTACTTTTTTCGTCAACCGGGGAGCTGTTTTTT. It specifies CAWSVLFSSTGELFF.

V gene TRBV5-1 combines with J gene TRBJ2-5; 10 bases are shared with TRBD1. Germline lookup yields CDR1 SGHRS and CDR2 YFSETQ. Trimming removed 3 bases from V and 5 bases from J; junction bases left unmatched: 10. The length of the CDR3 is 16 residues. The CDR3 sequence is CASSSATGGSLETQYF. DNA for the CDR3: TGCGCCAGCAGCTCGGCGACAGGGGGCAGCTTGGAGACCCAGTACTTC.

The chain couples TRBV18 to TRBJ1-5; the D is unclear. Trimming shortened V by 5 bases and J by 0 bases, and 17 bases separated the two germline ends. The CDR3 has 17 amino acids. Germline V CDR1 and CDR2: KGHSH, LQKENI. The CDR3 sequence is CASSTTGGISSNQPQHF. The CDR3 region has the DNA TGTGCCAGCTCAACCACCGGAGGGATTAGTAGCAATCAGCCCCAGCATTTT.

The genes are TRBV29-1 and TRBJ2-5; perhaps TRBD1 as D (6 bases). The V gene's germline CDR1 is SQVTM and CDR2 ANQGSEA. The length of the CDR3 is 13 residues. Deletions cut 2 bases from V and 5 bases from J, with 12 bases between. The CDR3 here is CSVETQGRETQYF. Here the CDR3 DNA reads TGCAGCGTTGAAACACAGGGTCGGGAGACCCAGTACTTC.

The V and J genes are TRBV6-5 and TRBJ2-7, with D maybe TRBD1 (5 bases). V lost 5 bases and J lost 2, with 16 bases in between. The CDR3 is 15 residues long. CDR1 and CDR2 (germline): MNHEY, SVGAGI. The CDR3 nucleotides read TGTGCCAGCAGTAGACAGCAAGGGGTCCCCTACGAGCAGTACTTC. Translation gives CASSRQQGVPYEQYF.

The chain joins TRBV24-1 to TRBJ2-5; possible D gene TRBD1, 6 bases. This CDR3 region has 14 residues. Trimming shortened V by 5 bases and J by 2 bases, and 11 bases separated the two germline ends. CDR1 is KGHDR and CDR2 is SFDVKD in the germline V gene. The CDR3 DNA sequence: TGTGCCACCAGTGGAGGACAGCGACAAGAGACCCAGTACTTC. Translation: CATSGGQRQETQYF.

The chain recombines TRBV6-2 or TRBV6-3 with TRBJ1-5, with D unresolved. Trimming left V 0 bases short and J 7 bases short, with 13 bases between. This CDR3 comprises 15 residues. In germline, CDR1 is MNHEY, CDR2 SVGEGT. The CDR3: CASSYSGGNNQPQHF. As DNA, the CDR3 is TGTGCCAGCAGTTACTCGGGAGGAAATAACCAGCCCCAGCATTTT.